This T cell receptor (beta chain) was sequenced in a study of blood T cell repertoires in COVID-19. Germline trimming cut 4 bases from V and 8 bases from J; bases unmatched to any gene: 8. The CDR3 runs 15 residues. Germline lookup yields CDR1 SGHRS and CDR2 YFSETQ. Per the original methods: Amplification of reference gene primers provided the estimated nucleated cell counts. TCRdb's copy holds only in-frame clones and misses some; the assay was immunoSEQ multiplex PCR. Clonal size and the V and J genes are those of that table, whereas D and trimming came from the DNA. The sample includes under 200,000 clones, roughly 84% of them seen just once.

The sequencing input was peripheral blood. The sequence was collected from a woman aged 50 to 65 with COVID-19, enrolled during active disease. The chain combines TRBV5-1 with TRBJ2-1; 11 bases map to TRBD2. CDR3 residues: CASSRTGTSGDEQFF. The CDR3, as DNA: TGCGCCAGCAGCCGAACCGGGACTAGCGGCGATGAGCAGTTCTTC.